This TCR beta chain was documented in a study of T-cell reconstitution after alpha-beta-depleted transplantation in children. Preparation of the TCRbeta library was carried out with unique molecular identifiers. Each CDR3 protein is one row after TCRdb ran MiXCR on the PCR reads. The repertoire includes around 250,000 distinct CDR3 sequences, more than 8% of them detected once, and around a tenth sits in the top ten. The clonotype was recovered from a human donor who donated a stem cell graft to a child with SCID. The sequenced sample was PBMCs from the stem cell graft donor, obtained from the stem cell graft.

As DNA, the CDR3 is TGTGCCATCAGTGAGTCGCTTTTCCGGGACACCCCTGGAGCTTTCTTT. Translated, it gives CAISESLFRDTPGAFF. The chain joins TRBV10-3 to TRBJ1-1; D may be TRBD1 (6 bases). The CDR3 totals 16 residues. Germline V CDR1 and CDR2: ENHRY, SYGVKD. Trimming took off 0 bases at V and 10 bases at J, with 21 bases between the two ends.